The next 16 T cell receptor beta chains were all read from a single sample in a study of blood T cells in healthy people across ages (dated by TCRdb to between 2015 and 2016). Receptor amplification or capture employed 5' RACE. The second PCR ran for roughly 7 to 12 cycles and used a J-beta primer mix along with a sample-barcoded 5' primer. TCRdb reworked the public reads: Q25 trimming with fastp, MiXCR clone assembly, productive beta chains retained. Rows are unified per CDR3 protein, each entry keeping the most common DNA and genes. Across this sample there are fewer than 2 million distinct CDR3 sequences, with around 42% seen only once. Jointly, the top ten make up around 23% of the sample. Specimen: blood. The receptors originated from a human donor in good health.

The CDR3 reads CSARVRAGGKLFF. CDR3 coding DNA: TGCAGTGCTAGAGTCAGGGCAGGTGGAAAACTGTTTTTT. The chain carries TRBV20-1 and TRBJ1-4; the D gene is possibly TRBD1 (5 bases). Trimming shortened V by 1 base and J by 10 bases, and 13 bases separated the two germline ends. The CDR3 contains 13 residues. Per the germline V gene, CDR1 is DFQATT and CDR2 is SNEGSKA (reference sequence).

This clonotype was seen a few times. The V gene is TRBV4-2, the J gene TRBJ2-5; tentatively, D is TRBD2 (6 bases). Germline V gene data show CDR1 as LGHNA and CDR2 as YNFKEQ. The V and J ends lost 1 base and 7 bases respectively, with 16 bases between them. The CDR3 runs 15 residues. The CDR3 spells CASSQVRGVTGTQYF. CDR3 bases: TGTGCCAGCAGCCAAGTTCGCGGGGTCACGGGGACCCAGTACTTC.

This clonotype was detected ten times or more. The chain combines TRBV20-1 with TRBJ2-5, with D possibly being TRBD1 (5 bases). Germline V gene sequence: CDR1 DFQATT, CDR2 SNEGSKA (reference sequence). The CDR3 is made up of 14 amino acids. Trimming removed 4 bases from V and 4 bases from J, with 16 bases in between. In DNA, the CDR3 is TGCAGTGCTAACGCCGGTCAGGGAACAGAGACCCAGTACTTC. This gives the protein CSANAGQGTETQYF.

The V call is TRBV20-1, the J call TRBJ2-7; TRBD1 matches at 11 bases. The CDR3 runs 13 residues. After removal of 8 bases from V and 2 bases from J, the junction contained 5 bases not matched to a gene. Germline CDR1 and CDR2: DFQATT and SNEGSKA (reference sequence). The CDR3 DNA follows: TGCAGTACTGGACAGGGGGCGACCTACGAGCAGTACTTC. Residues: CSTGQGATYEQYF.

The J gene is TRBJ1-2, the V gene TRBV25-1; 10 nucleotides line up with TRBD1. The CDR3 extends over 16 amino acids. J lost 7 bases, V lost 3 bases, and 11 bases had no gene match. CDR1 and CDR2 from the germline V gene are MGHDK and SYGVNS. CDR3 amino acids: CASSELTGTGDAGYTF. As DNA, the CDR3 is TGTGCCAGCAGTGAGCTAACCGGGACAGGGGATGCTGGCTACACCTTC.

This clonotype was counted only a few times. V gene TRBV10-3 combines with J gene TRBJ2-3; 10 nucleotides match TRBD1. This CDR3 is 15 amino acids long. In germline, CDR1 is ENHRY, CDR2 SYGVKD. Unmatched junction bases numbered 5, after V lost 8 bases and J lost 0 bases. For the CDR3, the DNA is TGTGCCATCGGACAGGGACAGGGGAGCACAGATACGCAGTATTTT. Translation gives CAIGQGQGSTDTQYF.

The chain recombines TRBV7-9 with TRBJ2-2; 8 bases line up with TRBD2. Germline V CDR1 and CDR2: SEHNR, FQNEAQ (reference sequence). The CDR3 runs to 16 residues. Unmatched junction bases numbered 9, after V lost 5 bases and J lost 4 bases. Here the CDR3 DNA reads TGTGCCAGCAGCACCAAAACTAGCGGCCCCACCGGGGAGCTGTTTTTT. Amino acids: CASSTKTSGPTGELFF.

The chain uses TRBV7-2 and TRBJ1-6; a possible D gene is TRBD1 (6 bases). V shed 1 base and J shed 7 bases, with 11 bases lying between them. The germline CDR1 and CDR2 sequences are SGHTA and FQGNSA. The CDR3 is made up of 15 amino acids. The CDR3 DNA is TGTGCCAGCAGCTTAGATTCAGGGGAAAATTCACCCCTCCACTTT. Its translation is CASSLDSGENSPLHF.

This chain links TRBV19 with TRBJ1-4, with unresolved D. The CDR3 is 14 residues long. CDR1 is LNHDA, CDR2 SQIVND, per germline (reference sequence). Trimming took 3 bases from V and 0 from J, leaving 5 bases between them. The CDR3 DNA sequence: TGTGCCAGTAGTATCAGTTCAACTAATGAAAAACTGTTTTTT. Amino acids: CASSISSTNEKLFF.

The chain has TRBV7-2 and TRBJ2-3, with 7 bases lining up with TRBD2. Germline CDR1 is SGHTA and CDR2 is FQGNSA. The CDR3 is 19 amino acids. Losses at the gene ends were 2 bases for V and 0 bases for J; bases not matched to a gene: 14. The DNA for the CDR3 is TGTGCCAGCAGCTTATATCTAGCGGTGAAAAGACCTAGCACAGATACGCAGTATTTT. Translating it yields CASSLYLAVKRPSTDTQYF. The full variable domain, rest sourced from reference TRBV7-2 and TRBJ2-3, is GAGVSQSPSNKVTEKGKDVELRCDPISGHTALYWYRQSLGQGLEFLIYFQGNSAPDKSGLPSDRFSAERTGGSVSTLTIQRTQQEDSAVYLCASSLYLAVKRPSTDTQYFGPGTRLTVL.

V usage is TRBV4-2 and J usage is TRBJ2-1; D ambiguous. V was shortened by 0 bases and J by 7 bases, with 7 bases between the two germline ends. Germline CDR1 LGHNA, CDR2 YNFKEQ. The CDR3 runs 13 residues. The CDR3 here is CASSQEMWNEQFF. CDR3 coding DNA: TGTGCCAGCAGCCAAGAGATGTGGAATGAGCAGTTCTTC.

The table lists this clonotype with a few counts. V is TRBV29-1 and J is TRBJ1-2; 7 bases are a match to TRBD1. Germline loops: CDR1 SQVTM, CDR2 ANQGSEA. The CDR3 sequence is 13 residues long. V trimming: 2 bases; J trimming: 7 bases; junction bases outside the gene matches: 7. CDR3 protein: CSVEIGQDTGYTF. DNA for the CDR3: TGCAGCGTTGAAATAGGACAGGACACTGGCTACACCTTC. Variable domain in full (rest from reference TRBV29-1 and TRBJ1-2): SAVISQKPSRDICQRGTSLTIQCQVDSQVTMMFWYRQQPGQSLTLIATANQGSEATYESGFVIDKFPISRPNLTFSTLTVSNMSPEDSSIYLCSVEIGQDTGYTFGSGTRLTVV.

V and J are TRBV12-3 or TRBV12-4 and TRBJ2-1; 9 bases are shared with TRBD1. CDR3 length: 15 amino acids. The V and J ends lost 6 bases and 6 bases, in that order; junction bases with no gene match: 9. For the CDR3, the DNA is TGTGCCAGCAGCCCTCGGGGACAGGGATCCAATGAGCAGTTCTTC. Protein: CASSPRGQGSNEQFF.

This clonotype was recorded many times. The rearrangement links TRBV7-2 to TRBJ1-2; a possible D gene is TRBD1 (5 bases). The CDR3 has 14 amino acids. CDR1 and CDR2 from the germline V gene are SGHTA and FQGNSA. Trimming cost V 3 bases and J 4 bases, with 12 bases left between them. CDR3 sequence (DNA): TGTGCCAGCAGCTTTCTGGGGGAGGGCTATGGCTACACCTTC. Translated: CASSFLGEGYGYTF.

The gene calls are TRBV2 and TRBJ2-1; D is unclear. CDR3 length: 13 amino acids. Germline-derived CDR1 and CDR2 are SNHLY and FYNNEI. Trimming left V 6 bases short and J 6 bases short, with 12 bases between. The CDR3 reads CASRGNGRNEQFF. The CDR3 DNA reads TGTGCCAGCAGAGGGAACGGTCGCAATGAGCAGTTCTTC.

CDR3 loop: CSIPGATYGYTF. As DNA, the CDR3 is TGCAGTATACCGGGGGCTACCTATGGCTACACCTTC. This chain joins TRBV20-1 and TRBJ1-2, with a possible D match to TRBD1 (6 bases). The CDR3 sequence is 12 residues long. Deletions cut 8 bases from V and 4 bases from J, with 14 bases between. From germline, CDR1 is DFQATT and CDR2 SNEGSKA (reference sequence).